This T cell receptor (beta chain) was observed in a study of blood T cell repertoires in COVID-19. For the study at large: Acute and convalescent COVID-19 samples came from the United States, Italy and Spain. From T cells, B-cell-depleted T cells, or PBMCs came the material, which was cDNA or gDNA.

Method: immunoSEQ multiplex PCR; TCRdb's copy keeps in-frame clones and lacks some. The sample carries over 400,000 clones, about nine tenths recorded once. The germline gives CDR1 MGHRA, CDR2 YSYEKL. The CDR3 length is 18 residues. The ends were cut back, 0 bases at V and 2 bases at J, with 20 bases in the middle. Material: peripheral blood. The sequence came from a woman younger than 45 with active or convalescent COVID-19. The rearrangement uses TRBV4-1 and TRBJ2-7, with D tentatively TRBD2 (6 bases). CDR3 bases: TGCGCCAGCAGCCAAGATCTTGGCCCGGTTGCGGGAACCTACGAGCAGTACTTC. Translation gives CASSQDLGPVAGTYEQYF.